These 25 T cell receptor beta chains were sequenced from one sample in a study of T cells after yellow fever vaccination. TCRdb re-called the 5' RACE reads through MiXCR, storing one row per CDR3 protein. The sample contains hundreds of thousands of distinct CDR3 sequences, about 13% of which appear only once. Sample: PBMCs, taken on the day of the yellow fever booster vaccination. The receptors here all came from a man between 25 and 39 years old who received the YFV17D yellow fever vaccine.

This chain uses TRBV27 with TRBJ2-3; D gene unclear. Trimming shortened V by 5 bases and J by 3 bases, and 12 bases separated the two germline ends. The CDR3 is made up of 14 amino acids. CDR1 and CDR2 (germline): MNHEY, SMNVEV (reference sequence). Written as DNA, the CDR3 is TGTGCCAGCAGTAGGGTGGAAGGGACAGATACGCAGTATTTT. It is translated as CASSRVEGTDTQYF.

The V call is TRBV6-1, the J call TRBJ2-3; D ambiguous. V was cut by 3 bases and J by 5 bases, with 15 bases left in between. Germline-derived CDR1 and CDR2 are MNHNS and SASEGT. This CDR3 spans 15 amino acids. CDR3 DNA: TGTGCCAGCAGTGAGGGCTCCCCAACTGGAGATACGCAGTATTTT. It encodes CASSEGSPTGDTQYF.

The J gene is TRBJ2-3, the V gene TRBV6-1; 8 bases map to TRBD2. With 4 bases clipped from V and 3 bases from J, the junction kept 3 bases outside the gene matches. The CDR3 is 14 residues long. Per germline, CDR1 MNHNS and CDR2 SASEGT. CDR3 residues: CASSVAGRTDTQYF. The CDR3 DNA reads as TGTGCCAGCAGTGTAGCGGGAAGGACAGATACGCAGTATTTT.

This clonotype has more than one count but fewer than ten. This chain uses TRBV12-3 or TRBV12-4 with TRBJ1-5, with D hard to call. V dropped 4 bases and J dropped 10 bases, with 11 bases sitting between them. This CDR3 has 12 residues. CDR3 coding DNA: TGTGCCAGCAGTTATGTCGGTCTCCCCCAGCATTTT. Translating gives CASSYVGLPQHF.

The CDR3 spells CASSHPVANYGYTF. The CDR3 DNA reads as TGTGCCAGCAGCCACCCAGTCGCTAACTATGGCTACACCTTC. The gene calls are TRBV7-9 and TRBJ1-2; D gene unclear. V was pared by 5 bases and J by 0 bases, with 10 bases between. Germline V gene data show CDR1 as SEHNR and CDR2 as FQNEAQ (reference sequence). The CDR3 consists of 14 residues.

The V call is TRBV7-2, the J call TRBJ1-6; D uncertain. The V end lost 6 bases, the J end lost 10 bases, and 13 bases lay between the germline ends. The CDR3 is 13 residues long. Looked up from germline, CDR1 is SGHTA and CDR2 is FQGNSA. CDR3 residues: CASRQSSGSPLHF. The CDR3 DNA reads as TGTGCCAGCAGGCAGAGCAGTGGGTCACCCCTCCACTTT.

In this sample, this clonotype turned up a few times. The V call is TRBV7-2, the J call TRBJ1-2, with D unclear. The CDR3 has 15 amino acids. Germline values: CDR1 SGHTA, CDR2 FQGNSA. Trimming left V 1 base short and J 3 bases short, with 12 bases between. This CDR3 is CASSLEGPPYYGYTF. The CDR3, as DNA: TGTGCCAGCAGCTTAGAGGGCCCCCCTTACTATGGCTACACCTTC.

This clonotype was detected ten times or more. V is TRBV6-4 and J is TRBJ2-1; 8 bases align to TRBD1. The CDR3 runs 15 residues. The junction had 7 bases not matched to a gene; V was cut back by 6 bases and J by 3 bases. Germline values: CDR1 MRHNA, CDR2 SNTAGT. The CDR3 coding sequence is TGTGCCAGCAGCAGAACAGGGGGAGACTACAATGAGCAGTTCTTC. Protein sequence: CASSRTGGDYNEQFF.

The chain has TRBV14 and TRBJ2-1, with a possible D match to TRBD2 (5 bases). This CDR3 has 14 amino acids. Germline lookup yields CDR1 SGHDN and CDR2 FVKESK. V was trimmed by 5 bases and J by 4 bases, leaving 12 bases between them. The CDR3 region has the DNA TGTGCCAGCAGCTATACTCGGGGTTACAATGAGCAGTTCTTC. Translating gives CASSYTRGYNEQFF. Combining the CDR3 with reference TRBV14 and TRBJ2-1 gives the whole variable domain EAGVTQFPSHSVIEKGQTVTLRCDPISGHDNLYWYRRVMGKEIKFLLHFVKESKQDESGMPNNRFLAERTGGTYSTLKVQPAELEDSGVYFCASSYTRGYNEQFFGPGTRLTVL.

This clonotype was counted a few times. The CDR3 DNA reads as TGTGCCAGTACCATTGGGACGGGGCCATCCTACGAGCAGTACTTC. Amino acids: CASTIGTGPSYEQYF. The chain recombines TRBV19 with TRBJ2-7, with D tentatively TRBD1 or TRBD2 (5 bases each). Germline values: CDR1 LNHDA, CDR2 SQIVND (reference sequence). Trimming cost V 7 bases and J 1 base, with 17 bases left between them. The CDR3 extends over 15 amino acids.

This clonotype came up a few times. The V and J genes are TRBV6-5 and TRBJ2-2, with D perhaps matching TRBD1 (6 bases). CDR3 size: 15 residues. CDR1 is MNHEY, CDR2 SVGAGI, per germline. V lost 0 bases, J lost 6 bases, and 11 bases lay in between. In DNA form, the CDR3 reads TGTGCCAGCAGTTACTCGACAGGAACTGCCGGGGAGCTGTTTTTT. It is translated as CASSYSTGTAGELFF.

This clonotype came up a few times. V and J are TRBV14 and TRBJ2-3; 9 bases align to TRBD2. CDR3 size: 16 residues. The ends lost 0 bases at V and 2 bases at J; junction bases unmatched: 3. The germline CDR1 and CDR2 sequences are SGHDN and FVKESK. For the CDR3, the DNA is TGTGCCAGCAGCCAAGACCCTAGCGGGATCACAGATACGCAGTATTTT. Its protein product is CASSQDPSGITDTQYF.

The chain couples TRBV5-1 to TRBJ2-7; D tentatively reads TRBD1 or TRBD2 (6 bases each). CDR1 and CDR2 from the germline V gene are SGHRS and YFSETQ. The CDR3 has 15 residues. V was shortened by 3 bases and J by 0 bases, with 13 bases between the two germline ends. The CDR3 sequence: CASSWAGTLSYEQYF. Here the CDR3 DNA reads TGCGCCAGCAGCTGGGCGGGGACACTCTCCTACGAGCAGTACTTC.

The chain combines TRBV7-2 with TRBJ1-2; 7 positions match TRBD1. Germline trimming cut 4 bases from V and 8 bases from J; bases unmatched to any gene: 7. The CDR3 consists of 13 residues. Looked up from germline, CDR1 is SGHTA and CDR2 is FQGNSA. This CDR3 reads CASSSTGIWGYTF. The CDR3 region has the DNA TGTGCCAGCAGCTCGACAGGGATCTGGGGCTACACCTTC.

This clonotype has only a few counts. The J gene is TRBJ2-1, the V gene TRBV5-1, with 9 bases matching TRBD2. The CDR3 is 16 residues long. V shed 2 bases, J shed 7 bases, and the junction held 10 bases outside the gene matches. The germline V gene has CDR1 SGHRS and CDR2 YFSETQ. The CDR3 DNA follows: TGCGCCAGCAGCTTCCTGGCGGGGGGGATGAGGAATGAGCAGTTCTTC. Translating it yields CASSFLAGGMRNEQFF.

The chain recombines TRBV20-1 with TRBJ2-1; D ambiguous. Germline CDR1 is DFQATT and CDR2 is SNEGSKA (reference sequence). Trimming took off 4 bases at V and 0 bases at J, with 10 bases between the two ends. The CDR3 contains 14 residues. CDR3 sequence reads: CSATSQSSYNEQFF. DNA of the CDR3: TGCAGTGCTACAAGCCAGAGCTCCTACAATGAGCAGTTCTTC.

This chain connects TRBV14 to TRBJ2-2; a weak D match, TRBD2 (6 bases). The ends were cut back, 4 bases at V and 6 bases at J, with 12 bases in the middle. Germline loops: CDR1 SGHDN, CDR2 FVKESK. The CDR3 is 14 residues long. The CDR3 sequence: CASSPNSGAGELFF. CDR3 coding DNA: TGTGCCAGCAGCCCAAATAGCGGAGCCGGGGAGCTGTTTTTT.

This clonotype was detected a few times. The CDR3 here is CASNGGLADTQYF. The CDR3 DNA reads as TGTGCCAGCAATGGAGGGCTGGCAGATACGCAGTATTTT. The J gene is TRBJ2-3, the V gene TRBV12-3 or TRBV12-4; D possibly corresponds to TRBD2 (6 bases). This CDR3 has 13 residues. Trimming stripped 7 bases from V and 4 bases from J, with 12 bases between.

J is TRBJ1-1 and V is TRBV18; D remains unclear. V lost 3 bases and J 0 bases, leaving 8 bases between the germline ends. This CDR3 region has 14 residues. The germline V gene has CDR1 KGHSH and CDR2 LQKENI. The CDR3 loop is CASSPVGMNTEAFF. The CDR3 coding sequence is TGTGCCAGCTCACCGGTGGGGATGAACACTGAAGCTTTCTTT. The full variable domain, with the rest looked up from reference TRBV18 and TRBJ1-1, is NAGVMQNPRHLVRRRGQEARLRCSPMKGHSHVYWYRQLPEEGLKFMVYLQKENIIDESGMPKERFSAEFPKEGPSILRIQQVVRGDSAAYFCASSPVGMNTEAFFGQGTRLTVV.

The chain joins TRBV5-1 to TRBJ2-7, with 10 bases aligning to TRBD2. Germline V gene data show CDR1 as SGHRS and CDR2 as YFSETQ. CDR3 size: 16 residues. Trimming removed 0 bases from V and 5 bases from J; junction bases left unmatched: 8. In DNA, the CDR3 is TGCGCCAGCAGCTTGGGTCCAGCGGGAGGGCAAGACGAGCAGTACTTC. Protein product: CASSLGPAGGQDEQYF.

The V call is TRBV24-1, the J call TRBJ2-3, with 8 bases fitting TRBD2. V dropped 2 bases and J dropped 0; count of bases not matched to a gene: 3. The CDR3 totals 16 residues. Per germline, CDR1 KGHDR and CDR2 SFDVKD. DNA for the CDR3: TGTGCCACCAGTGATTCCAGCGGGAGAAGCACAGATACGCAGTATTTT. It translates to CATSDSSGRSTDTQYF.

CDR3 sequence reads: CASSATGVGGDTQYF. DNA of the CDR3: TGTGCCAGCAGCGCTACAGGGGTGGGAGGAGATACGCAGTATTTT. The chain uses TRBV9 and TRBJ2-3; D is perhaps TRBD1 (7 bases). This CDR3 is 15 amino acids long. V lost 3 bases to trimming and J lost 5 bases, with 16 bases between them. CDR1 SGDLS and CDR2 YYNGEE come from the germline V gene.

The chain is built from TRBV4-3 and TRBJ2-1, with D perhaps TRBD1 or TRBD2 (6 bases each). Per the germline V gene, CDR1 is LGHNA and CDR2 is YSLEER. The CDR3 is 17 residues long. V dropped 0 bases and J dropped 2 bases, with 14 bases sitting between them. The CDR3 spells CASSQEASGAAYNEQFF. The CDR3 region has the DNA TGCGCCAGCAGCCAAGAAGCTTCGGGGGCCGCCTACAATGAGCAGTTCTTC.

This sequence joins TRBV12-3 or TRBV12-4 and TRBJ2-1; a weak D match, TRBD1 (7 bases). There are 15 residues in the CDR3. The V gene lost 7 bases and the J gene lost 7 bases, with 20 bases spanning the gap. This CDR3 reads CASNLRQGGGNEQFF. The CDR3 nucleotides read TGTGCCAGCAACCTTAGACAGGGAGGAGGAAATGAGCAGTTCTTC.

This clonotype was counted between two and nine times. The CDR3: CASSFREWGYWEQYF. Here the CDR3 DNA reads TGTGCCAGCAGTTTCAGGGAATGGGGCTATTGGGAGCAGTACTTC. The genes are TRBV7-6 and TRBJ2-7; D possibly corresponds to TRBD1 (5 bases). V was cut by 6 bases and J by 7 bases, with 22 bases left in between. The CDR3 has 15 residues. The germline V gene has CDR1 SGHVS and CDR2 FNYEAQ.